Listed here is a single T cell receptor (beta chain). The antigen is unknown. The sample originates from a study of CD8 T cells in ankylosing spondylitis. Broader study findings: A motif in TCR beta, a set of under ten highly homologous variants, appeared characteristic of ankylosing spondylitis blood. CD8+ disease-linked clones were present at relatively low frequencies in blood.

TCRdb ran MiXCR on the 5' RACE reads and lists one entry per CDR3 protein. The table includes approximately 400,000 distinct CDR3 sequences, more than 15% detected once. The CDR3 has 15 residues. V was pared by 3 bases and J by 5 bases, with 7 bases of the junction left unmatched. In germline, CDR1 is KGHSH, CDR2 LQKENI. The sample consisted of blood, either unsorted or a sorted T cell fraction (not recorded which). The gene calls are TRBV18 and TRBJ2-5; 9 bases map to TRBD2. The TCR originated in a male donor with ankylosing spondylitis. CDR3 DNA sequence: TGTGCCAGCTCACCGGGAGCGGGAGGTACGGAGACCCAGTACTTC. Amino acid sequence: CASSPGAGGTETQYF.